This TCR beta chain was recovered during a study of Graves' ophthalmopathy and Graves' hyperthyroidism. Findings and caveats of the study: The model forecast ophthalmopathy progression, reaching roughly 64% sensitivity and around 73% specificity.

This CDR3 contains 13 residues. V trimming: 8 bases; J trimming: 2 bases; junction bases outside the gene matches: 5. Per the germline V gene, CDR1 is SQVTM and CDR2 is ANQGSEA. Other autoimmune disease, uncontrolled infection, pregnancy and lactation led to exclusion. With respect to this clonotype: What it recognizes is unknown.

Scientists amplified the TCR beta CDR3 regions from RNA transcripts. A first-round RT-PCR used HTBI primers, followed by a second-round multiplex PCR. TCRdb fed the multiplex PCR reads into MiXCR, producing one record per CDR3 protein. The sample has 1 million to 1.3 million distinct CDR3 sequences, roughly 35% seen once. The chain couples TRBV29-1 to TRBJ1-5, with 8 bases that match TRBD1. The sequence was obtained from an adult man with Graves' hyperthyroidism. The sample taken for sequencing was peripheral blood or thyroid tissue (not recorded which). The CDR3 bases are TGCAGCTTCGGACAGGGAGGCAATCAGCCCCAGCATTTT. Translated: CSFGQGGNQPQHF.